Ten or more counts support the clone carrying this T cell receptor (beta chain). Antigen: not known. These data are taken from a study of tumor-infiltrating lymphocytes in primary liver carcinoma. RNA and DNA were co-extracted from roughly 20-30 mg of unsorted bulk tissue. The CDR3 sequence is 15 residues long. Trimming took 6 bases from V and 2 from J, leaving 18 bases between them. Looked up from germline, CDR1 is SQVTM and CDR2 is ANQGSEA. General study points: Compared with tumor region pairs, tumor-adjacent and tumor-blood pairs overlapped less.

Production of TCR beta cDNA used 400 to 600 ng total RNA together with a constant-region primer. Generation of the TCR beta libraries relied on three nested multiplex PCR rounds using slightly modified ARM-PCR. Primers for the first two PCR rounds were TRBV1-TRBV30 forward primers and a C-beta reverse primer (roughly 10 cycles per round). Each CDR3 protein gets one entry after TCRdb re-called the multiplex PCR reads with MiXCR. The sample lists under 150,000 distinct CDR3 sequences, around two thirds occurring once. V and J are TRBV29-1 and TRBJ2-3; D is unclear. Sequencing used tumor-adjacent normal liver tissue. This sequence was found in a woman aged 55-69 years with primary liver carcinoma and hepatitis B virus infection. CDR3 coding DNA: TGCAGCGTGGGCCTAGAGAGGTCCCCCACAGATACGCAGTATTTT. Encoded protein: CSVGLERSPTDTQYF.